The 24 T cell receptor beta chains below were found in one sample sequenced in a study of CD8 T cells in ankylosing spondylitis. Study conclusions and caveats: Within ankylosing spondylitis blood, a TCR beta motif made up of eight highly homologous variants appeared to be characteristic.

These receptors are not linked to any known antigen. TCRdb recomputed calls from the 5' RACE reads with MiXCR, one row per CDR3 protein. The table lists about 540,000 distinct CDR3 sequences, more than 9.5% of them singletons. What was sequenced was blood, either unsorted or a sorted T cell fraction (not recorded which). These receptors were collected from a male donor with ankylosing spondylitis.

CDR3: CASSSRGPQLYGYTF. In nucleotides, the CDR3 is TGTGCCAGCAGTTCCAGGGGGCCCCAACTCTATGGCTACACCTTC. The chain links TRBV6-5 to TRBJ1-2; 8 bases map to TRBD1. The CDR3 has 15 amino acids. Germline-derived CDR1 and CDR2 are MNHEY and SVGAGI. The V gene end was trimmed by 4 bases and the J gene end by 4 bases; junction bases not matched to a gene: 8.

This clonotype has just a few counts. The CDR3, as DNA: TGTGCCACCAGCAGAGATACCGGAATAGGCCATGAGCAGTTCTTC. This translates into CATSRDTGIGHEQFF. The chain employs TRBV15 and TRBJ2-1; D unclear. The CDR3 runs 15 residues. V dropped 0 bases and J dropped 8 bases, with 14 bases sitting between them. The germline CDR1 and CDR2 sequences are LNHNV and YYDKDF (reference sequence).

This rearrangement joins TRBV20-1 to TRBJ2-3; 7 bases agree with TRBD1. CDR3 size: 15 residues. Germline CDR1 and CDR2: DFQATT and SNEGSKA (reference sequence). After removal of 0 bases from V and 3 bases from J, the junction contained 6 bases not matched to a gene. CDR3 amino acids: CSARDYRGYTDTQYF. The CDR3 DNA follows: TGCAGTGCTAGAGATTACAGGGGCTATACAGATACGCAGTATTTT.

In this sample, this clonotype turned up a few times. The chain couples TRBV5-5 to TRBJ2-1, with 7 positions matching TRBD2. The CDR3 length is 15 residues. Unmatched junction bases numbered 6, after V lost 4 bases and J lost 2 bases. Germline CDR1 SGHKS, CDR2 YYEKEE (reference sequence). As DNA, the CDR3 is TGTGCCAGCAGCCTGTCGGGGACTACCTACAATGAGCAGTTCTTC. Translating it yields CASSLSGTTYNEQFF.

This clonotype was seen a few times. This chain uses TRBV7-8 with TRBJ2-1; D possibly corresponds to TRBD2 (5 bases). Germline V gene lookup returns CDR1 SGHVS and CDR2 FQNEAQ. V was trimmed by 5 bases and J by 2 bases, leaving 13 bases between them. The CDR3 runs to 15 residues. CDR3 residues: CASSRPPGTYNEQFF. In nucleotides, the CDR3 is TGTGCCAGCAGCAGGCCCCCGGGAACCTACAATGAGCAGTTCTTC. The full variable domain, its missing parts supplied by reference TRBV7-8 and TRBJ2-1, is GAGVSQSPRYKVAKRGQDVALRCDPISGHVSLFWYQQALGQGPEFLTYFQNEAQLDKSGLPSDRFFAERPEGSVSTLKIQRTQQEDSAVYLCASSRPPGTYNEQFFGPGTRLTVL.

This clonotype was seen more than once but under ten times. The chain joins TRBV6-2 or TRBV6-3 to TRBJ2-3; D is unclear. The germline gives CDR1 MNHEY, CDR2 SVGEGT. The CDR3 runs to 14 residues. Trimming took 0 bases from V and 0 from J, leaving 4 bases between them. The CDR3: CASSYSRSTDTQYF. CDR3 sequence (DNA): TGTGCCAGCAGTTACTCTAGAAGCACAGATACGCAGTATTTT.

The rearrangement joins TRBV15 to TRBJ2-3; no reliable D call. Looked up from germline, CDR1 is LNHNV and CDR2 is YYDKDF (reference sequence). With 1 base removed from V and 4 bases from J, the gap between germline ends came to 9 bases. CDR3 length: 14 amino acids. The CDR3 spells CATSRGSGSDTQYF. The CDR3, as DNA: TGTGCCACCAGCAGAGGCTCCGGGTCAGATACGCAGTATTTT.

This clonotype has just a few counts. The DNA for the CDR3 is TGTGCCAGCAGCCCGGGACAGGGCTTCTCTGGGGCCAACGTCCTGACTTTC. Protein: CASSPGQGFSGANVLTF. V is TRBV3-1 and J is TRBJ2-6; 9 bases are shared with TRBD1. CDR1 and CDR2 (germline): LGHDT, YNNKEL (reference sequence). This CDR3 contains 17 residues. V was pared by 4 bases and J by 0 bases, with 4 bases of the junction left unmatched.

The DNA for the CDR3 is TGCGCCAGCAGCCAGTGGACAGGGGAGGCCTACGAGCAGTACTTC. It translates to CASSQWTGEAYEQYF. V is TRBV5-1 and J is TRBJ2-7; TRBD1 aligns across 9 bases. The CDR3 has 15 amino acids. Per the germline V gene, CDR1 is SGHRS and CDR2 is YFSETQ. V lost 4 bases to trimming and J lost 2 bases; unmatched junction nucleotides: 7.

The table lists this clonotype with a count of one. The rearrangement joins TRBV5-6 to TRBJ2-5; 15 bases align to TRBD2. In germline, CDR1 is SGHDT, CDR2 YYEEEE. V shed 2 bases, J shed 4 bases, and the junction held 6 bases outside the gene matches. This CDR3 region has 17 residues. CDR3 bases: TGTGCCAGCAGCTTAGGGACTAGCGGGAGGTCGGCAGAGACCCAGTACTTC. Translated: CASSLGTSGRSAETQYF.

This clonotype came up a few times. The CDR3 is CAISESSSGRSFYNEQFF. Here the CDR3 DNA reads TGTGCCATCAGTGAGTCGAGTAGCGGGAGGTCTTTCTACAATGAGCAGTTCTTC. The chain links TRBV10-3 to TRBJ2-1; 10 bases match TRBD2. Germline lookup yields CDR1 ENHRY and CDR2 SYGVKD. The trim removed 0 bases at V and 3 bases at J, leaving 8 bases unmatched. The CDR3 has 18 residues.

This clonotype was seen only a few times. V usage is TRBV6-2 or TRBV6-3 and J usage is TRBJ1-5; D is unclear. The CDR3 runs 12 residues. V was shortened by 9 bases and J by 4 bases, with 10 bases between the two germline ends. CDR1 MNHEY and CDR2 SVGEGT come from the germline V gene. The CDR3: CASHTPNQPQHF. The CDR3 DNA follows: TGTGCCAGTCATACCCCGAATCAGCCCCAGCATTTT.

The chain has TRBV2 and TRBJ2-7; TRBD1 might be the D (5 bases). Germline CDR1 is SNHLY and CDR2 is FYNNEI. The V end lost 2 bases, the J end lost 1 base, and 12 bases lay between the germline ends. This CDR3 is 15 amino acids long. The CDR3 coding sequence is TGTGCCAGCAGTGAACAACAGGACAAGTCCTACGAGCAGTACGTC. Protein sequence: CASSEQQDKSYEQYV.

This chain connects TRBV20-1 to TRBJ2-1, with TRBD2 identical over 10 bases. This CDR3 region has 13 residues. Germline V gene lookup returns CDR1 DFQATT and CDR2 SNEGSKA (reference sequence). V shed 2 bases, J shed 9 bases, and the junction held 4 bases outside the gene matches. CDR3 coding DNA: TGCAGTGCTAGAATAGCGGGAGGAGGTGAGCAGTTCTTC. It encodes CSARIAGGGEQFF.

This clonotype was found a few times. The chain couples TRBV2 to TRBJ2-5; 7 bases are shared with TRBD2. V was clipped by 4 bases and J by 2 bases; unmatched bases: 7. Germline V gene data show CDR1 as SNHLY and CDR2 as FYNNEI. CDR3 length: 15 amino acids. The CDR3 protein is CASSVSGMTQETQYF. As DNA, the CDR3 is TGTGCCAGCAGTGTAAGCGGGATGACACAAGAGACCCAGTACTTC.

The chain recombines TRBV12-3 or TRBV12-4 with TRBJ1-4, with D perhaps matching TRBD1 (5 bases). This CDR3 comprises 14 residues. V was pared by 6 bases and J by 7 bases, with 15 bases between. CDR3 residues: CASSTRGLGEKLFF. The CDR3 nucleotides are TGTGCCAGCAGCACAAGGGGTCTGGGTGAAAAACTGTTTTTT.

V gene TRBV6-4 combines with J gene TRBJ1-2, with D uncertain. Germline V gene lookup returns CDR1 MRHNA and CDR2 SNTAGT. The germline V and J ends were trimmed by 8 bases and 4 bases, with 14 bases remaining between them. This CDR3 spans 13 amino acids. The CDR3 protein is CASSGQPGYGYTF. The CDR3 DNA sequence: TGTGCCAGCTCAGGCCAGCCGGGCTATGGCTACACCTTC.

This clonotype was recorded many times. The rearrangement uses TRBV7-9 and TRBJ2-6; D uncertain. The CDR3 is 13 amino acids. The V end was cut by 6 bases, the J end by 4 bases, with 7 bases between. Germline V gives CDR1 SEHNR, CDR2 FQNEAQ (reference sequence). The DNA of the CDR3 is TGTGCCAGCAGATCTTCAGGGGCCAACGTCCTGACTTTC. This gives the protein CASRSSGANVLTF.

This sequence joins TRBV7-2 and TRBJ1-1; 8 bases map to TRBD1. The CDR3 spans 15 residues. Germline V CDR1 and CDR2: SGHTA, FQGNSA. Trimming at V came to 2 bases and at J to 3 bases, leaving 5 bases not matched to a gene. DNA for the CDR3: TGTGCCAGCAGCTTAAGCGGACAGGGAGACACTGAAGCTTTCTTT. Translation: CASSLSGQGDTEAFF.

This clonotype was detected a few times. The genes are TRBV20-1 and TRBJ2-5, with D perhaps assigned TRBD1 or TRBD2 (5 bases each). This CDR3 is 13 amino acids long. V gave up 7 bases and J gave up 5 bases, with 17 bases separating them. CDR1 and CDR2 (germline): DFQATT, SNEGSKA (reference sequence). The CDR3 spells CSDKMAGTETQYF. CDR3 nucleotides: TGCAGTGACAAGATGGCTGGGACGGAGACCCAGTACTTC.

This clonotype was observed many times. V and J are TRBV12-3 or TRBV12-4 and TRBJ2-1; no firm D call. With 2 bases removed from V and 1 base from J, the gap between germline ends came to 9 bases. The CDR3 is 15 residues long. The CDR3 sequence: CASSLKLTSYNEQFF. The CDR3 coding sequence is TGTGCCAGCAGTTTAAAACTAACTTCCTACAATGAGCAGTTCTTC.

J is TRBJ2-1 and V is TRBV12-3 or TRBV12-4, with 7 bases fitting TRBD1. V dropped 1 base and J dropped 4; count of bases not matched to a gene: 4. The CDR3 covers 15 residues. CDR3 nucleotides: TGTGCCAGCAGTTTAGTACAGGGGCTTTACAATGAGCAGTTCTTC. Translated: CASSLVQGLYNEQFF.

The rearrangement joins TRBV12-3 or TRBV12-4 to TRBJ1-5, with a tentative D call TRBD1 (6 bases). The CDR3 sequence is 13 residues long. The V and J ends lost 8 bases and 8 bases respectively, with 16 bases between them. CDR3: CASQRQGYEPQHF. The CDR3 region has the DNA TGTGCCAGCCAACGGCAGGGGTACGAGCCCCAGCATTTT.

The sample holds a few counts of this clonotype. The rearrangement uses TRBV25-1 and TRBJ2-7; TRBD2 matches at 9 bases. The germline V gene encodes CDR1 MGHDK and CDR2 SYGVNS. The junction had 9 bases not matched to a gene; V was cut back by 5 bases and J by 7 bases. The CDR3 runs 14 residues. The CDR3 protein is CASSMIAGVGEQYF. The CDR3 DNA reads as TGTGCCAGCAGTATGATAGCGGGAGTAGGAGAGCAGTACTTC.